This TCR beta chain appears in the sequencing data of a study of T-cell memory formation after mild COVID-19 (dated by TCRdb to about 2021). The study in broad terms: TCR sequence clusters from the two donors were largely donor specific. Two young, previously healthy adult volunteers made up the cohort, one male and one female. In a couple of donors, T-cell clones that expanded and contracted after mild COVID-19 were followed by sequencing TCRalpha and TCRbeta repertoires longitudinally. General study outcomes and caveats: Only a couple of mild cases were covered by the study, and larger cohorts that include severe cases with pre-infection samples were considered necessary. Contracting CD4+ clones were found mainly in CM and EM memory subsets, while CD8+ clones were enriched in EMRA. SARS-CoV-2 specificity of the second-wave clones peaking on day 37 was not confirmed. Balanced CD4/CD8 phenotypes were observed for clones contracting from day 15 to 85, whereas a bias towards CD4+ was observed for a second wave of clones expanding from day 15 to 37. The detection of some responding clones in pre-infection memory suggests that pre-existing cross-reactive memory T cells joined the SARS-CoV-2 response.

The trim is 4 bases for V and 0 bases for J, with a gap of 3 bases between the germline ends. Including cysteine and phenylalanine, the CDR3 has 11 amino acids. CDR3 DNA is the only sequence kept; it has 33 bases, read in frame from the first base. CDR1 is given as SQVTM and CDR2 as ANQGSEA, both from the germline V gene. As concerns this clonotype: Its antigen has not been determined. No base quality values were provided; no much bigger clone lies one nucleotide off.

Sequencer: Illumina NovaSeq 6000. TCRalpha and TCRbeta cDNA libraries were built by 5'RACE with constant-segment primers, adding sample barcodes and unique molecular identifiers. RNA was extracted from every sample with Trizol reagent. Amplification of the libraries took two PCR steps, and the second step added a second sample barcode plus Illumina TruSeq adapters. Sequencing of the libraries was done on an Illumina NovaSeq, producing 2 x 150 bp paired-end reads. On the authors' methods: With migec v1.2.7, reads were demultiplexed and then collapsed into UMI-guided consensus sequences. With mixcr v2.1.11, UMI consensuses were aligned to TRA and TRB V and J templates and assembled into clonotypes. Expanded or contracted clonotypes were those called significant by both edgeR and NoisET, with noise models trained on biological replicates. edgeR calls used a false discovery rate-adjusted p below 0.01 and a log2 fold-change threshold of 1. PCA with hierarchical clustering of max-normalized trajectories of the 1000 most abundant clonotypes was used as exploratory dynamics analysis. The CD4 or CD8 phenotype of responding clones was assigned using the separately sequenced CD4+ and CD8+ repertoires. The public reads were quality trimmed at Q25 with fastp and then assembled into clones with MiXCR by TCRdb, keeping productive beta chains. Rows matching on CDR3 protein sequence are summarized as one entry with the most common DNA and genes. The authors' filters were not applied to this entry. This sample comprises 250,000 to 350,000 distinct CDR3 sequences, around 15% of them detected only once. Roughly 20% of the sample is taken by the ten largest.

PBMCs were isolated by Ficoll-Paque density gradient centrifugation. The sequencing input was PBMCs or a T cell subset sorted from them (not recorded which). The clonotype was recovered from a man aged 18 to 30 who had mild COVID-19 (a few samples of this study predate the infection). The sample titles of this study are shuffled in the database, so cell type and time point are left out; the donor was told from shared clones. Recombination joined TRBV29-1 with TRBJ1-1; there is no confident call for the D gene. This receptor carries the CDR3 CSVGVNTEAFF. The nucleotide sequence is given as TGCAGCGTTGGGGTGAACACTGAAGCTTTCTTT.